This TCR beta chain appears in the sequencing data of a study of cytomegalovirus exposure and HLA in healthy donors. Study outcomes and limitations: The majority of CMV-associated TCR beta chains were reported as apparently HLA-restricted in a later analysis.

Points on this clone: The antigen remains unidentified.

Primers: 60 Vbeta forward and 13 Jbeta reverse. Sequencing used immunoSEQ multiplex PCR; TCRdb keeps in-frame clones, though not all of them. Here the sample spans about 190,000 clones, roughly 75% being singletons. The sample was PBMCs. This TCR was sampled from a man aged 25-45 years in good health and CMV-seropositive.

CDR3 region: CASSIEGLAGGFYNEQFF. The CDR3 DNA reads as TGTGCCAGTAGTATTGAAGGGCTAGCGGGAGGTTTCTACAATGAGCAGTTCTTC. V usage is TRBV19 and J usage is TRBJ2-1; 11 nucleotides match TRBD2. Germline V CDR1 and CDR2: LNHDA, SQIVND (reference sequence). The junction had 10 bases not matched to a gene; V was cut back by 3 bases and J by 3 bases. CDR3 length: 18 amino acids.